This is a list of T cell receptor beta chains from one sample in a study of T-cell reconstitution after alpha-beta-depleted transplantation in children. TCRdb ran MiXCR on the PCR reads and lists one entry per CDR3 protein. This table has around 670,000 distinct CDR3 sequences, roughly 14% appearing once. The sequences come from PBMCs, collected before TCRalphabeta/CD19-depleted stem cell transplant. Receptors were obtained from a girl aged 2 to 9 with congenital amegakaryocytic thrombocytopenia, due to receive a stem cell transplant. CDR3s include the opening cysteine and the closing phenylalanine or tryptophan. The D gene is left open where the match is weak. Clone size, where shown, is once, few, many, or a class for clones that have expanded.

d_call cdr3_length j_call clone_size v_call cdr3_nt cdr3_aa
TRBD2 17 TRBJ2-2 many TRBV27 TGTGCCAGCAGTCCCGGCCCCGGGACTAGCGAGACCGGGGAGCTGTTTTTT CASSPGPGTSETGELFF
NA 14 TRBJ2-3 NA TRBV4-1 TGCGCCAGCAGCCAACAACAGGGAGAAGATACGCAGTATTTT CASSQQQGEDTQYF
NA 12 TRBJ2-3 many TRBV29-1 TGCAGCTGGGACGGTGGATCAGATACGCAGTATTTT CSWDGGSDTQYF
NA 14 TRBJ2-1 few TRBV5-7 TGTGCCAGCAGGGGACCGGGACCTTTCAATGAGCAGTTCTTC CASRGPGPFNEQFF
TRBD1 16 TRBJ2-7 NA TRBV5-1 TGCGCCAGCAGCCCCCGCCTAGGACAGGGATCCTACGAGCAGTACTTC CASSPRLGQGSYEQYF
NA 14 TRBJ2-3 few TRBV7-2 TGTGCCAGCAGCTTGGTGCAGTACACAGATACGCAGTATTTT CASSLVQYTDTQYF
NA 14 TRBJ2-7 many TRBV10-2 TGCGCCAGCAGTGATATACCCTACAGGGACGAGCAGTACTTC CASSDIPYRDEQYF
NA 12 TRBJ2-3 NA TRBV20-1 TGCAGTGCTAGATTGAGCACAGATACGCAGTATTTT CSARLSTDTQYF
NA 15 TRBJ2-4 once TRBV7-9 TGTGCCAGCAGGGCCTTTTCGGGGGCCAAAAACATTCAGTACTTC CASRAFSGAKNIQYF
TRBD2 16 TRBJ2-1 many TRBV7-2 TGTGCCATATTGCTAGCGGGAGGGCGGGTCTACAATGAGCAGTTCTTC CAILLAGGRVYNEQFF
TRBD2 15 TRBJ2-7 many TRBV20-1 TGCAGTGCTAGAGATCTGACTAGCGGGAACTACGAGCAGTACTTC CSARDLTSGNYEQYF
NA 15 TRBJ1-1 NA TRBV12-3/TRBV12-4 TGTGCCAGCAGCTGGTTCGGGGGGGGCAACACTGAAGCTTTCTTT CASSWFGGGNTEAFF
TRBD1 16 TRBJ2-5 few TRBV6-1 TGTGCCAGCAGTCAAAATGCCGGGACAGGGGGAGAGACCCAGTACTTC CASSQNAGTGGETQYF
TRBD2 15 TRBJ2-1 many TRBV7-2 TGTGCCAGCAGCTTAATCCTAGCGGGAGGGGGTGAGCAGTTCTTC CASSLILAGGGEQFF
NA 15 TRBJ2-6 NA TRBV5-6 TGTGCCAGCAGCGTGGGGGTAACTGGGGCCAACGTCCTGACTTTC CASSVGVTGANVLTF
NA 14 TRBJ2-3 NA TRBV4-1 TGCGCCAGCAGACCCACTTTCGACACAGATACGCAGTATTTT CASRPTFDTDTQYF
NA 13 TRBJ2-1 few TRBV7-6 TGTGCCAGCAGCTTAGTAGGGGTTGGTGAGCAGTTCTTC CASSLVGVGEQFF
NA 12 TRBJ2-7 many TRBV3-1 TGTGCCAGCAGCCATGGGGACTACGAGCAGTACTTC CASSHGDYEQYF
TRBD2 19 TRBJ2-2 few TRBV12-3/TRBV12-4 TGTGCCAGCAGTTCCCGAAGGACTAGCGGTGAGAAGGGCACCGGGGAGCTGTTTTTT CASSSRRTSGEKGTGELFF
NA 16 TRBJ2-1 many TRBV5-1 TGCGCCAGCAGCTTCGGAGCTTTCAGCTCCTACAATGAGCAGTTCTTC CASSFGAFSSYNEQFF
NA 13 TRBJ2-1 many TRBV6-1 TGTGCCAGCAGGGCGGGCCCCTACAATGAGCAGTTCTTC CASRAGPYNEQFF
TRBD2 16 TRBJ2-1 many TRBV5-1 TGCGCCAGCAGCTTCCCGACTAGCGGGAGGGCCGATGAGCAGTTCTTC CASSFPTSGRADEQFF
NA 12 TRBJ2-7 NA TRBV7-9 TGTTCCAGCAGCCCTTCGTCTCGCGAGCAGTACTTC CSSSPSSREQYF
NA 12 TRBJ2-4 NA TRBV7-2 TGTGCCAGCAGCTTAGCGAACAACATTCAGTACTTC CASSLANNIQYF
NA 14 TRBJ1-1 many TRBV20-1 TGCAGTGCTTACGACGGGGGCCCCTACACTGAAGCTTTCTTT CSAYDGGPYTEAFF
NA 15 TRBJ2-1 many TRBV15 TGTGCCACCAGCAGGGGACTCTCCCGGGCGAATGAGCAGTTCTTC CATSRGLSRANEQFF
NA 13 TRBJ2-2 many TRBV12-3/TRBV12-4 TGTGCCAGCAGTTACTCGGGAACCGGGGAGCTGTTTTTT CASSYSGTGELFF
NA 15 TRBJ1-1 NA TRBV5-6 TGTGCCAGCAGCTTGGTGGCGGTGCGGGACACTGAAGCTTTCTTT CASSLVAVRDTEAFF
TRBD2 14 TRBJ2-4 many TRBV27 TGTGCCAGCAGGAGCGGGAGGGCCTGGGGCATTCAGTACTTC CASRSGRAWGIQYF
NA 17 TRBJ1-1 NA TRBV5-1 TGCGCCAGCAGCTTGGAAGCCGGGGGCGGCAGGGCAGATGAAGCTTTCTTT CASSLEAGGGRADEAFF
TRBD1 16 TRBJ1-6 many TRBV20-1 TGCAGTGCTACCTACGGGACAGGGGTGGTTGATTCACCCCTCCACTTT CSATYGTGVVDSPLHF
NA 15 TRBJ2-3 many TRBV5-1 TGCGCCAGCGGACTACAGGGACAGAGCACAGATACGCAGTATTTT CASGLQGQSTDTQYF
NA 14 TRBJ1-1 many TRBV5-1 TGCGCCAGCAGCTTACGTTCGGTGAACACTGAAGCTTTCTTT CASSLRSVNTEAFF
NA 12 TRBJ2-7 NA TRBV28 TGTGCCAGCCCAAATTTGAGGGGCGAGCAGTACTTC CASPNLRGEQYF
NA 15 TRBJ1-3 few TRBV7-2 TGTGCCAGCAGCCCACGGGTCTCCTCTGGAAACACCATATATTTT CASSPRVSSGNTIYF
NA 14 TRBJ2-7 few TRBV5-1 TGCGCCAGCAGCTACTCTAGCGCCTCCTACGAGCAGTACTTC CASSYSSASYEQYF
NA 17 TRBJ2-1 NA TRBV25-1 TGTGCCAGCAGTCATACTTCCGGGTCAGGGGTTCGCAATGAGCAGTTCTTC CASSHTSGSGVRNEQFF
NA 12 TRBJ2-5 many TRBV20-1 TGCAGTGCTAAAGAGCGGGCGGAGACCCAGTACTTC CSAKERAETQYF
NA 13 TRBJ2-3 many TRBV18 TGTGCCAGCTCACCCGGGCCTGGGGATACGCAGTATTTT CASSPGPGDTQYF
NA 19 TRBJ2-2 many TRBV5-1 TGCGCCAGCAGCTTGATTCCTATACAGGGCGCGCTTATAACCGGGGAGCTGTTTTTT CASSLIPIQGALITGELFF
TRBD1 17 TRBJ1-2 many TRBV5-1 TGCGCCAGCAGCACCGGATCCGGGACAGGAGACGGAGATGGCTACACCTTC CASSTGSGTGDGDGYTF
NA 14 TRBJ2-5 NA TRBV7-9 TGTGCCAGCAGCTTGGTAGGGTTTAAAGAGACCCAGTACTTC CASSLVGFKETQYF
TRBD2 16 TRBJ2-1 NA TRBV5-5 TGTGCCAGCAGGCGAACCCCACTAGCGGGATTTAATGAGCAGTTCTTC CASRRTPLAGFNEQFF
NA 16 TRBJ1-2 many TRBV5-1 TGCGCCAGCAGCTCGCCTGCGGGGGAGGATAACTATGGCTACACCTTC CASSSPAGEDNYGYTF
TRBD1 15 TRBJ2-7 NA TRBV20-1 TGCAGTGCTAGCCCCCAGGGGAAGATACAGGGGGAGCAGTACTTC CSASPQGKIQGEQYF
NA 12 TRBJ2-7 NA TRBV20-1 TGCAGTGCTAACCCCCGGGCCTACGAGCAGTACTTC CSANPRAYEQYF
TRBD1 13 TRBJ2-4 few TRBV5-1 TGCGCCAGCAGCATAGGACAGGCTGGCATTCAGTACTTC CASSIGQAGIQYF
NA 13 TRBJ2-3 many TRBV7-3 TGTGCCAGCAGCAGGCGGATAGCAGATACGCAGTATTTT CASSRRIADTQYF
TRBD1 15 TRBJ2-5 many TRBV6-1 TGTGCCAGCACCAAACCGACAGGGGATGGAGAGACCCAGTACTTC CASTKPTGDGETQYF
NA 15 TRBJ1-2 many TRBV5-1 TGCGCCAGCAGCTTACGCCACTACTTTAACTATGGCTACACCTTC CASSLRHYFNYGYTF
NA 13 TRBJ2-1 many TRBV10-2 TGCGCCAGCAGTGAGGCGTGGTGGGGTGAGCAGTTCTTC CASSEAWWGEQFF
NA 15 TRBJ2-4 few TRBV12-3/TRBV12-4 TGTGCCAGCAGAATCGGGAAGATAGCCAAAAACATTCAGTACTTC CASRIGKIAKNIQYF
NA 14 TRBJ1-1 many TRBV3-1 TGTGCCAGCAGCCAGTCCGATGGGGGGACTGAAGCTTTCTTT CASSQSDGGTEAFF
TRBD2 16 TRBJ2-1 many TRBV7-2 TGTGCCAGCAGCTTATTAGCGGGAGGGCCAGAGGGTGAGCAGTTCTTC CASSLLAGGPEGEQFF
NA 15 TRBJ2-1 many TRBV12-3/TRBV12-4 TGTGCCAGCAGTCCGGGGCCGACAGGTCTGCATGAGCAGTTCTTC CASSPGPTGLHEQFF
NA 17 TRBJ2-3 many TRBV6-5 TGTGCCAGCAGTTACCGACTGTTACGAAAGGGGACAGATACGCAGTATTTT CASSYRLLRKGTDTQYF
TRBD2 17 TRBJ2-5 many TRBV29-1 TGCAGCGTTGAATTAGGGGGGCTAGCGGGAGCATGGGAGACCCAGTACTTC CSVELGGLAGAWETQYF
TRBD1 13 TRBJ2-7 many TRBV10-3 TGTGCCGCCAGAATGGGGGACAGCTACGAGCAGTACTTC CAARMGDSYEQYF
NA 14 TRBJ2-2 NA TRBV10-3 TGTGCCATCAGTGAGTCGGCGGGTCCCGGGGAGCTGTTTTTT CAISESAGPGELFF